One sample yielded the 32 T cell receptor beta chains listed below, sequenced in a study of T cell responses to AZD1222 COVID-19 vaccine. TCRdb's table, derived via immunoSEQ multiplex PCR, lists solely in-frame clones and lacks some. This table holds roughly 180,000 clones, approximately 90% found once. The sample was peripheral blood, taken on day 0 of AZD1222 vaccination. All receptors derive from an adult in good health.

This clone was seen just once. The V and J genes are TRBV7-3 and TRBJ1-1, with TRBD1 as a possible D gene (5 bases). The CDR3 is 13 residues long. Germline values: CDR1 SGHTA, CDR2 FQGTGA. The V end lost 5 bases, the J end lost 11 bases, and 18 bases lay between the germline ends. CDR3 nucleotides: TGTGCCAGCAGCGTTGGGGATCCGAACAGGGCTTTCTTT. Translation: CASSVGDPNRAFF. Based on the CDR3 plus reference TRBV7-3 and TRBJ1-1, the full variable domain is GAGVSQTPSNKVTEKGKYVELRCDPISGHTALYWYRQSLGQGPEFLIYFQGTGAADDSGLPNDRFFAVRPEGSVSTLKIQRTERGDSAVYLCASSVGDPNRAFFGQGTRLTVV.

The rearrangement joins TRBV3-1 (or the pseudogene TRBV3-2) to TRBJ1-1; 7 nucleotides align to TRBD1. Germline V lookup: CDR1 LGHDT, CDR2 YNNKEL (reference sequence). V shed 3 bases and J 1 base; nucleotides not matched to a gene: 5. The CDR3 runs 15 residues. The CDR3 spells CASSQGDSRNTEAFF. In DNA form, the CDR3 reads TGTGCCAGCAGCCAGGGGGACAGTCGGAACACTGAAGCTTTCTTT.

V gene TRBV6-5 combines with J gene TRBJ2-7; 9 nucleotides agree with TRBD1. The CDR3 sequence is 15 residues long. Germline values: CDR1 MNHEY, CDR2 SVGAGI. Trimming cost V 2 bases and J 2 bases; bases outside gene matches: 4. The CDR3 loop reads CASSYQRQGAYEQYF. CDR3 DNA sequence: TGTGCCAGCAGTTACCAAAGACAGGGGGCCTACGAGCAGTACTTC.

This chain connects TRBV29-1 to TRBJ1-2; weak D call: TRBD1 (5 bases). This CDR3 contains 13 residues. Germline values: CDR1 SQVTM, CDR2 ANQGSEA. The V end lost 3 bases, the J end lost 6 bases, and 14 bases lay between the germline ends. CDR3 bases: TGCAGCGTTGAGTCCTGGACACGAGATGGCTACACCTTC. This codes for CSVESWTRDGYTF.

The genes are TRBV24-1 and TRBJ2-2, with 7 bases matching TRBD1. Germline lookup yields CDR1 KGHDR and CDR2 SFDVKD. With V trimmed by 7 bases and J by 1 base, 8 bases remained unmatched. The CDR3 length is 16 residues. In DNA, the CDR3 is TGTGCCACCAGCCCAACCACAGGGGTGAACACCGGGGAGCTGTTTTTT. Residues: CATSPTTGVNTGELFF.

In its sample, this clone was seen once. This rearrangement joins TRBV7-2 to TRBJ2-5; D is perhaps TRBD2 (5 bases). CDR1 SGHTA and CDR2 FQGNSA come from the germline V gene. The CDR3 extends over 16 amino acids. V gave up 0 bases and J gave up 4 bases, with 15 bases separating them. This chain's CDR3 is CASSLARSAGGETQYF. For the CDR3, the DNA is TGTGCCAGCAGCTTAGCGAGGTCGGCGGGCGGAGAGACCCAGTACTTC.

The gene calls are TRBV3-1 (or the pseudogene TRBV3-2) and TRBJ2-5; D could derive from TRBD1 or TRBD2 (6 bases each). The CDR3 is 17 amino acids. Looked up from germline, CDR1 is LGHDT and CDR2 is YNNKEL (reference sequence). Deletions cut 1 base from V and 4 bases from J, with 19 bases between. CDR3 sequence (DNA): TGTGCCAGCAGCCAAGGTGGGGGCTTTTCCGGGGGAGAGACCCAGTACTTC. This translates into CASSQGGGFSGGETQYF.

In regard to this clone: This specimen includes other DNA sequences encoding the same CDR3. This chain uses TRBV3-1 (or the pseudogene TRBV3-2) with TRBJ1-5, with no clear D. CDR3 length: 13 residues. With 0 bases removed from V and 6 bases from J, the gap between germline ends came to 6 bases. Germline V gives CDR1 LGHDT, CDR2 YNNKEL (reference sequence). In DNA, the CDR3 is TGTGCCAGCAGCCAAGATAGAGCTCAGCCCCAGCATTTT. Encoded protein: CASSQDRAQPQHF.

This chain connects TRBV7-2 to TRBJ1-2; 9 bases match TRBD1. Germline V lookup: CDR1 SGHTA, CDR2 FQGNSA. V dropped 5 bases and J dropped 4; count of bases not matched to a gene: 8. The CDR3 extends over 15 amino acids. The CDR3 protein is CASSLGTGFSYGYTF. CDR3 nucleotide sequence: TGTGCCAGCAGCCTAGGGACAGGGTTTAGCTATGGCTACACCTTC. The whole variable domain, remainder taken from reference TRBV7-2 and TRBJ1-2, is GAGVSQSPSNKVTEKGKDVELRCDPISGHTALYWYRQSLGQGLEFLIYFQGNSAPDKSGLPSDRFSAERTGGSVSTLTIQRTQQEDSAVYLCASSLGTGFSYGYTFGSGTRLTVV.

V usage is TRBV19 and J usage is TRBJ2-7; D possibly corresponds to TRBD1 (6 bases). The CDR3 loop spans 14 amino acids. Germline assignment: CDR1 LNHDA and CDR2 SQIVND (reference sequence). With 6 bases removed from V and 5 bases from J, the gap between germline ends came to 17 bases. The CDR3 is CASRPRGTWHEQYF. The CDR3 bases are TGTGCCAGTAGACCAAGGGGGACGTGGCACGAGCAGTACTTC.

The chain employs TRBV5-5 and TRBJ2-1, with D uncertain. The germline gives CDR1 SGHKS, CDR2 YYEKEE (reference sequence). V lost 2 bases to trimming and J lost 4 bases, with 7 bases between them. This CDR3 contains 13 residues. This chain's CDR3 is CASSFSEYNEQFF. CDR3 sequence (DNA): TGTGCCAGCAGCTTTTCTGAGTACAATGAGCAGTTCTTC.

This clone has a single count. The rearrangement joins TRBV7-2 to TRBJ1-2; D uncertain. V gave up 0 bases and J gave up 8 bases, with 7 bases separating them. CDR3 length: 12 amino acids. Germline assignment: CDR1 SGHTA and CDR2 FQGNSA. The CDR3 DNA follows: TGTGCCAGCAGCTTAGCGGCCGAGGGCTACACCTTC. Translation: CASSLAAEGYTF.

CDR3 loop: CASSVGGGVYNEQFF. In DNA form, the CDR3 reads TGTGCCAGCAGTGTGGGCGGGGGGGTTTACAATGAGCAGTTCTTC. The V call is TRBV2, the J call TRBJ2-1, with TRBD2 matching over 9 bases. The CDR3 is 15 residues long. Germline CDR1 SNHLY, CDR2 FYNNEI. J gave up 4 bases and V 4 bases, and 5 bases lay outside the gene matches. The entire variable domain, with the rest obtained from reference TRBV2 and TRBJ2-1, is as follows: EPEVTQTPSHQVTQMGQEVILRCVPISNHLYFYWYRQILGQKVEFLVSFYNNEISEKSEIFDDQFSVERPDGSNFTLKIRSTKLEDSAMYFCASSVGGGVYNEQFFGPGTRLTVL.

The J gene is TRBJ1-1, the V gene TRBV20-1; D uncertain. This CDR3 is built from 13 residues. V was clipped by 4 bases and J by 1 base, with 10 bases between them. Germline V CDR1 and CDR2: DFQATT, SNEGSKA (reference sequence). The CDR3 DNA is TGCAGTGCTAATGAAGGAACGAACACTGAAGCTTTCTTT. Amino acids: CSANEGTNTEAFF.

The gene calls are TRBV5-1 and TRBJ1-2; D ambiguous. The V gene's germline CDR1 is SGHRS and CDR2 YFSETQ. The V gene lost 0 bases and the J gene lost 6 bases, with 15 bases spanning the gap. This CDR3 region has 15 residues. The CDR3 protein is CASSLDAVVSHGYTF. The DNA for the CDR3 is TGCGCCAGCAGCTTGGATGCGGTCGTTTCGCATGGCTACACCTTC.

V and J are TRBV5-4 and TRBJ2-3; 8 bases align to TRBD1. The CDR3 is 14 residues long. Germline CDR1 reads SGHNT; CDR2 reads YYREEE (reference sequence). The V gene end was trimmed by 9 bases and the J gene end by 1 base; junction bases not matched to a gene: 7. CDR3 sequence: CANTDRGRTDTQYF. The CDR3 coding sequence is TGTGCCAACACCGACAGGGGCCGCACAGATACGCAGTATTTT.

V and J are TRBV25-1 and TRBJ1-1, with TRBD1 identical over 7 bases. V lost 2 bases, J lost 6 bases, and 3 bases stayed unmatched. Germline-derived CDR1 and CDR2 are MGHDK and SYGVNS. The length of the CDR3 is 13 residues. The CDR3 nucleotides are TGTGCCAGCAGTGAAACAGGGGAGCCTGAAGCTTTCTTT. It codes for CASSETGEPEAFF.

The chain combines TRBV3-1 (or the pseudogene TRBV3-2) with TRBJ2-3, with 11 bases lining up with TRBD2. CDR1 and CDR2 from the germline V gene are LGHDT and YNNKEL (reference sequence). The CDR3 runs to 17 residues. After removal of 1 base from V and 2 bases from J, the junction contained 5 bases not matched to a gene. The CDR3 nucleotides read TGTGCCAGCAGCCAAGGGCTAGCGGGAGGCGACACAGATACGCAGTATTTT. Protein: CASSQGLAGGDTDTQYF.

V is TRBV11-2 and J is TRBJ2-7; D not resolved. V was trimmed by 5 bases and J by 6 bases, leaving 20 bases between them. Germline V gene lookup returns CDR1 SGHAT and CDR2 FQNNGV. This CDR3 has 15 residues. The CDR3 bases are TGTGCCAGCAGCCTGGGCCCCAGTGGCTCCAGCGAGCAGTACTTC. This codes for CASSLGPSGSSEQYF.

The chain carries TRBV12-3 or TRBV12-4 and TRBJ2-7, with 8 positions matching TRBD1. J lost 3 bases, V lost 5 bases, and 3 bases had no gene match. This CDR3 comprises 13 residues. CDR3 protein: CASSGQGGYEQYF. Here the CDR3 DNA reads TGTGCCAGCAGTGGACAGGGCGGCTACGAGCAGTACTTC.

This chain connects TRBV19 to TRBJ1-1; 7 nucleotides align to TRBD1. The CDR3 is made up of 12 amino acids. Per the germline V gene, CDR1 is LNHDA and CDR2 is SQIVND (reference sequence). V lost 6 bases, J lost 7 bases, and 5 bases stayed unmatched. This CDR3 reads CASSPRTGEAFF. CDR3 bases: TGTGCCAGTAGCCCCAGGACAGGTGAAGCTTTCTTT. The full variable domain, its missing parts supplied by reference TRBV19 and TRBJ1-1, is DGGITQSPKYLFRKEGQNVTLSCEQNLNHDAMYWYRQDPGQGLRLIYYSQIVNDFQKGDIAEGYSVSREKKESFPLTVTSAQKNPTAFYLCASSPRTGEAFFGQGTRLTVV.

V gene TRBV5-4 combines with J gene TRBJ1-2, with 7 bases matching TRBD1. The V gene end was trimmed by 5 bases and the J gene end by 6 bases; junction bases not matched to a gene: 4. The CDR3 sequence is 12 residues long. Germline CDR1 SGHNT, CDR2 YYREEE (reference sequence). The CDR3 spells CASSGTDDGYTF. The CDR3, as DNA: TGTGCCAGCAGTGGGACAGATGATGGCTACACCTTC.

V usage is TRBV27 and J usage is TRBJ2-3; TRBD2 is a possible D gene (5 bases). Trimming shortened V by 3 bases and J by 7 bases, and 11 bases separated the two germline ends. The germline gives CDR1 MNHEY, CDR2 SMNVEV (reference sequence). The CDR3 loop spans 13 amino acids. The CDR3 bases are TGTGCCAGCAGTTTTACCGGGAAGAATACGCAGTATTTT. It translates to CASSFTGKNTQYF.

The rearrangement joins TRBV20-1 to TRBJ1-2; unclear D gene. The CDR3 extends over 11 amino acids. Trimming left V 6 bases short and J 4 bases short, with 9 bases between. In germline, CDR1 is DFQATT, CDR2 SNEGSKA (reference sequence). CDR3 region: CSAKGLYGYTF. In DNA, the CDR3 is TGCAGTGCCAAGGGCCTCTATGGCTACACCTTC.

This chain joins TRBV5-1 and TRBJ1-4; 7 bases agree with TRBD1. V shed 4 bases and J 3 bases; nucleotides not matched to a gene: 6. Per germline, CDR1 SGHRS and CDR2 YFSETQ. The CDR3 sequence is 15 residues long. The CDR3 sequence: CASSVTGQSNEKLFF. The CDR3 region has the DNA TGCGCCAGCAGCGTGACAGGGCAGTCTAATGAAAAACTGTTTTTT.

The rearrangement uses TRBV30 and TRBJ2-7, with TRBD2 matching over 7 bases. The CDR3 loop spans 14 amino acids. V trimming: 5 bases; J trimming: 0 bases; junction bases outside the gene matches: 7. Germline assignment: CDR1 GTSNPN and CDR2 SVGIG (reference sequence). The CDR3 protein is CAWGEGGSSYEQYF. The CDR3 DNA reads TGTGCCTGGGGGGAGGGTGGGAGCTCCTACGAGCAGTACTTC.

This sequence joins TRBV2 and TRBJ1-5, with 7 bases identical to TRBD1. The CDR3 consists of 14 residues. Germline values: CDR1 SNHLY, CDR2 FYNNEI. After removal of 5 bases from V and 1 base from J, the junction contained 2 bases not matched to a gene. CDR3 DNA sequence: TGTGCCAGCAGTAAAGGGGGCAGCAATCAGCCCCAGCATTTT. It yields the protein CASSKGGSNQPQHF.

CDR3 in DNA: TGTGCCAGCTCACCACCGGGGAGGGCGAACACTGAAGCTTTCTTT. This translates into CASSPPGRANTEAFF. This rearrangement joins TRBV18 to TRBJ1-1; unclear D gene. V dropped 0 bases and J dropped 1 base, with 9 bases sitting between them. The germline CDR1 and CDR2 sequences are KGHSH and LQKENI. The CDR3 consists of 15 residues.

V usage is TRBV30 and J usage is TRBJ1-1; a weak D match, TRBD1 (5 bases). CDR3 size: 14 residues. From germline, CDR1 is GTSNPN and CDR2 SVGIG (reference sequence). V was trimmed by 2 bases and J by 6 bases, leaving 16 bases between them. The CDR3 loop reads CAWSYGGIGAEAFF. The CDR3 region has the DNA TGTGCCTGGAGTTATGGGGGGATAGGAGCTGAAGCTTTCTTT.

This clone appeared once. V and J are TRBV5-1 and TRBJ1-4, with D perhaps matching TRBD1 (5 bases). CDR3 size: 15 residues. The V end lost 7 bases, the J end lost 0 bases, and 13 bases lay between the germline ends. Germline V gene lookup returns CDR1 SGHRS and CDR2 YFSETQ. The DNA of the CDR3 is TGCGCCAGCTCTCTGGCGGGGGCAACTAATGAAAAACTGTTTTTT. Translating it yields CASSLAGATNEKLFF.

This sequence joins TRBV7-2 and TRBJ2-7, with 8 bases lining up with TRBD2. The J segment lost 0 bases and the V segment lost 2 bases, leaving 12 bases of the junction unmatched. This CDR3 is 18 amino acids long. CDR1 is SGHTA and CDR2 is FQGNSA in the germline V gene. The CDR3 coding sequence is TGTGCCAGCAGCTTATTTAGGGAGGGCGGGGGGTCCTCCTACGAGCAGTACTTC. Protein: CASSLFREGGGSSYEQYF. Complete variable domain (other parts from reference TRBV7-2 and TRBJ2-7): GAGVSQSPSNKVTEKGKDVELRCDPISGHTALYWYRQSLGQGLEFLIYFQGNSAPDKSGLPSDRFSAERTGGSVSTLTIQRTQQEDSAVYLCASSLFREGGGSSYEQYFGPGTRLTVT.

The table lists this clone with a few counts. V and J are TRBV7-8 and TRBJ1-2, with D possibly TRBD1 on 6 matching bases. The V gene lost 3 bases and the J gene lost 4 bases, with 9 bases spanning the gap. The CDR3 loop spans 13 amino acids. The germline V gene has CDR1 SGHVS and CDR2 FQNEAQ. For the CDR3, the DNA is TGTGCCAGCAGCTTGGAGGGGGTCTATGGCTACACCTTC. Translation: CASSLEGVYGYTF.